The clone carrying this T cell receptor (beta chain) was counted a single time. Its specificity is unknown. This CDR3 is 13 amino acids long. V was trimmed by 4 bases and J by 5 bases, leaving 14 bases between them. Germline CDR1 is SQVTM and CDR2 is ANQGSEA. The record originates from a study of cytomegalovirus exposure and HLA in healthy donors. Study-wide context: Among the approximately 400 donors who were genotyped, about 79% fell in the genetic ancestry cluster that is associated with self-reported Caucasian donors.

Study-wide points: Most TCR beta V segments were productive about 87% or about 30% of the time in an earlier analysis.

The PCR was carried out with 60 Vbeta primers and 13 Jbeta primers. Method: immunoSEQ multiplex PCR; TCRdb's copy keeps in-frame clones and lacks some. Of 100,000 to 150,000 clones listed, around 73% were seen once; the top ten hold 1.3% to 1.5%. The chain has TRBV29-1 and TRBJ2-5, with D possibly being TRBD2 (5 bases). What was sequenced was PBMCs. The receptor was isolated from a female donor in good health and CMV-seronegative. This chain's CDR3 is CSVALRPGETQYF. CDR3 sequence (DNA): TGCAGCGTTGCCCTTCGGCCGGGGGAGACCCAGTACTTC.